Listed below are T cell receptor beta chains from one sample, sequenced in a study of T-cell memory formation after mild COVID-19. From the 5' RACE reads, TCRdb called clonotypes with MiXCR, one entry per CDR3 protein. The top ten clones hold about a fifth of a sample with approximately 400,000 distinct CDR3 sequences, roughly 18% of them seen once. What was sequenced was PBMCs or a T cell subset sorted from them (not recorded which). These receptors came from a man in his late teens or twenties who had mild COVID-19 (a few samples of this study predate the infection). Cell type and time point are not known. Both conserved end residues are part of each CDR3. The D gene is left open where the match is weak. Clone sizes are given selectively: once, few, many, or a class where the clone is expanded.

V gene	D gene	clone size	J gene	CDR3 protein	CDR3 DNA
TRBV20-1	TRBD2	-	TRBJ2-5	CSARDWRGGETQYF	TGCAGTGCTAGAGATTGGCGGGGGGGGGAGACCCAGTACTTC
TRBV30	-	-	TRBJ1-1	CAWSVALSTEAFF	TGTGCCTGGAGTGTGGCTTTGAGCACTGAAGCTTTCTTT
TRBV7-9	TRBD2	many	TRBJ2-1	CASSPSGGAGEQFF	TGTGCCAGCAGCCCTAGCGGGGGGGCGGGTGAGCAGTTCTTC
TRBV7-2	-	-	TRBJ2-3	CASSLGAKSTDTQYF	TGTGCCAGCAGCTTAGGAGCGAAGAGCACAGATACGCAGTATTTT
TRBV4-1	-	few	TRBJ2-3	CASSPGRYREPGDTQYF	TGCGCCAGCAGCCCTGGGAGATACAGGGAGCCTGGGGATACGCAGTATTTT
TRBV7-2	TRBD2	few	TRBJ2-1	CASSFGLAAEQFF	TGTGCCAGCAGCTTTGGACTAGCCGCTGAGCAGTTCTTC
TRBV13	-	many	TRBJ2-3	CASSLDADTQYF	TGTGCCAGCAGCTTAGACGCAGATACGCAGTATTTT
TRBV6-5	TRBD2	few	TRBJ2-5	CASGERAGGRQETQYF	TGTGCCAGCGGAGAGAGAGCGGGGGGGCGGCAAGAGACCCAGTACTTC
TRBV4-1	-	-	TRBJ1-5	CASSPLGGSNQPQHF	TGCGCCAGCAGCCCCCTAGGGGGAAGCAATCAGCCCCAGCATTTT
TRBV12-3/TRBV12-4	-	few	TRBJ2-7	CASSLLGVEQYF	TGTGCCAGCAGCTTACTGGGCGTCGAGCAGTACTTC
TRBV6-1	-	-	TRBJ2-2	CASSELRGSNTGELFF	TGTGCCAGCAGTGAACTAAGGGGCTCTAACACCGGGGAGCTGTTTTTT
TRBV5-1	-	many	TRBJ1-2	CASRSEAGYYGYTF	TGCGCCAGCAGATCCGAGGCAGGGTACTATGGCTACACCTTC
TRBV12-3/TRBV12-4	-	few	TRBJ2-3	CASKEGLSTDTQYF	TGTGCCAGCAAAGAGGGATTAAGCACAGATACGCAGTATTTT
TRBV10-3	-	few	TRBJ2-3	CAISEEGISTDTQYF	TGTGCCATCAGTGAGGAGGGGATCTCAACAGATACGCAGTATTTT
TRBV20-1	-	few	TRBJ2-7	CSARFFSYEQYF	TGCAGTGCTAGGTTCTTCTCCTACGAGCAGTACTTC
TRBV5-1	TRBD1	-	TRBJ1-1	CASSRSGTGAWNTEAFF	TGCGCCAGCAGCCGAAGTGGGACAGGGGCCTGGAACACTGAAGCTTTCTTT
TRBV5-6	-	-	TRBJ1-6	CASSLELRGDSPLHF	TGTGCCAGCAGCTTGGAATTGAGGGGAGACTCACCCCTCCACTTT
TRBV27	-	-	TRBJ1-6	CASSPGRGIGSPLHF	TGTGCCAGCAGTCCAGGGAGGGGAATAGGTTCACCCCTCCACTTT
TRBV7-2	TRBD1	-	TRBJ1-2	CASSLAGGQSARGYTF	TGTGCCAGCAGCTTAGCTGGGGGACAGTCGGCTAGGGGCTACACCTTC
TRBV28	-	-	TRBJ2-2	CASSMYGELFF	TGTGCCAGCAGTATGTACGGGGAGCTGTTTTTT
TRBV25-1	TRBD1	few	TRBJ1-1	CASIRTGDTEAFF	TGTGCCAGCATCCGAACAGGGGACACTGAAGCTTTCTTT
TRBV4-1	-	-	TRBJ2-5	CASSQSQGQETQYF	TGCGCCAGCAGCCAGAGCCAGGGACAAGAGACCCAGTACTTC
TRBV12-3/TRBV12-4	-	-	TRBJ2-3	CASRPGDSTDTQYF	TGTGCCAGCAGACCCGGGGACAGCACAGATACGCAGTATTTT
TRBV29-1	-	few	TRBJ2-5	CSVEWRGLRETQYF	TGCAGCGTTGAGTGGAGGGGGCTTAGAGAGACCCAGTACTTC
TRBV6-5	-	few	TRBJ2-7	CASSRHQGTYEQYF	TGTGCCAGCAGCCGCCATCAGGGAACCTACGAGCAGTACTTC
TRBV7-9	-	-	TRBJ1-2	CASSSPVYGYTF	TGTGCCAGCAGCTCCCCAGTCTATGGCTACACCTTC
TRBV7-2	-	many	TRBJ2-3	CASSLGAADTQYF	TGTGCCAGCAGCCTGGGGGCGGCAGATACGCAGTATTTT
TRBV7-9	-	-	TRBJ1-1	CASSPGVGTEAFF	TGTGCCAGCAGCCCGGGGGTCGGCACTGAAGCTTTCTTT
TRBV4-3	-	-	TRBJ2-7	CASSQVVGSYYEQYF	TGCGCCAGCAGCCAAGTCGTTGGATCCTACTACGAGCAGTACTTC
TRBV29-1	-	few	TRBJ2-1	CSVAAPSLNEQFF	TGCAGCGTCGCCGCCCCCTCTCTTAATGAGCAGTTCTTC
TRBV12-3/TRBV12-4	TRBD1	once	TRBJ1-5	CASRSGQGIQPQHF	TGTGCCAGCAGGTCGGGACAGGGTATTCAGCCCCAGCATTTT
TRBV12-3/TRBV12-4	TRBD2	few	TRBJ2-2	CASSSSGGGTTGELFF	TGTGCCAGCAGCTCTAGCGGGGGGGGGACCACCGGGGAGCTGTTTTTT
TRBV20-1	-	few	TRBJ1-1	CSAYVPGRGNTEAFF	TGCAGTGCTTACGTTCCGGGACGGGGGAACACTGAAGCTTTCTTT
TRBV2	-	few	TRBJ1-2	CASSENQGTVLDTF	TGTGCCAGCAGTGAAAACCAGGGAACTGTGCTGGACACCTTC
TRBV28	TRBD1	-	TRBJ2-1	CASSLPDRGPGEQFF	TGTGCCAGCAGTTTACCCGACAGGGGGCCGGGTGAGCAGTTCTTC
TRBV4-2	TRBD2	few	TRBJ2-1	CASSQRGSGGAGNEQFF	TGTGCCAGCAGCCAGAGGGGGAGCGGGGGGGCTGGAAATGAGCAGTTCTTC
TRBV4-1	TRBD2	few	TRBJ2-3	CASSQVDGGATDTQYF	TGCGCCAGCAGCCAAGTAGACGGGGGGGCTACAGATACGCAGTATTTT
TRBV5-1	TRBD2	-	TRBJ2-5	CASTVAGGRETQYF	TGCGCCAGCACGGTAGCGGGGGGCCGCGAGACCCAGTACTTC
TRBV7-2	TRBD2	-	TRBJ2-5	CASSTGTSGGPETQYF	TGTGCCAGCAGCACCGGGACTAGCGGGGGGCCAGAGACCCAGTACTTC
TRBV4-1	TRBD1	-	TRBJ1-5	CASSPMGMTGANQPQHF	TGCGCCAGCAGCCCTATGGGGATGACAGGGGCCAATCAGCCCCAGCATTTT
TRBV7-9	TRBD2	few	TRBJ2-3	CASSLVGSGTSGTDTQYF	TGTGCCAGCAGCTTAGTGGGTAGTGGGACTAGCGGCACAGATACGCAGTATTTT
TRBV24-1	-	few	TRBJ2-2	CATSAPWGDANTGELFF	TGTGCCACCAGTGCCCCGTGGGGCGACGCGAACACCGGGGAGCTGTTTTTT
TRBV5-5	-	few	TRBJ1-4	CASSLDLSGTNEKLFF	TGTGCCAGCAGCTTGGACCTCTCCGGAACTAATGAAAAACTGTTTTTT
TRBV6-2/TRBV6-3	-	few	TRBJ2-7	CASSYSIGSVPGYEQYF	TGTGCCAGCAGTTACTCGATTGGCTCAGTTCCAGGATACGAGCAGTACTTC
TRBV7-9	-	few	TRBJ1-3	CASSLTTGSGNTIYF	TGTGCCAGCAGCTTAACCACGGGCTCTGGAAACACCATATATTTT
TRBV7-2	TRBD1	-	TRBJ1-2	CASSSFPTGSYGYTF	TGTGCCAGCAGCTCCTTCCCGACAGGGAGCTATGGCTACACCTTC
TRBV7-2	-	-	TRBJ1-2	CASSLVGTKLF	TGTGCCAGCAGCTTAGTTGGGACCAAGCTCTTC
TRBV7-9	-	-	TRBJ1-4	CASSRIGPNEKLFF	TGTGCCAGCAGCCGAATCGGGCCGAATGAAAAACTGTTTTTT
TRBV6-2/TRBV6-3	-	-	TRBJ1-1	CASSYSPLRDTEAFF	TGTGCCAGCAGTTACTCCCCGCTTCGGGATACTGAAGCTTTCTTT